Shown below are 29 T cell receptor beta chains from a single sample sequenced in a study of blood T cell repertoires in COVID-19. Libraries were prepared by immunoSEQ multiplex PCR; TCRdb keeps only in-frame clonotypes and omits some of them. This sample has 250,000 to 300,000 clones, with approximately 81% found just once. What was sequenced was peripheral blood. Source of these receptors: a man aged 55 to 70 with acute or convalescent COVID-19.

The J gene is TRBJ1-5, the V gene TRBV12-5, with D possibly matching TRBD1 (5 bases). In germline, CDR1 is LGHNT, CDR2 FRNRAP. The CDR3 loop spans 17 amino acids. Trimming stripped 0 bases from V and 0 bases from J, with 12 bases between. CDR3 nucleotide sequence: TGTGCTAGTGGTTTGGTACTCGGGGGGGGTAGCAATCAGCCCCAGCATTTT. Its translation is CASGLVLGGGSNQPQHF. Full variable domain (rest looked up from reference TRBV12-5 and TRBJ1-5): DARVTQTPRHKVTEMGQEVTMRCQPILGHNTVFWYRQTMMQGLELLAYFRNRAPLDDSGMPKDRFSAEMPDATLATLKIQPSEPRDSAVYFCASGLVLGGGSNQPQHFGDGTRLSIL.

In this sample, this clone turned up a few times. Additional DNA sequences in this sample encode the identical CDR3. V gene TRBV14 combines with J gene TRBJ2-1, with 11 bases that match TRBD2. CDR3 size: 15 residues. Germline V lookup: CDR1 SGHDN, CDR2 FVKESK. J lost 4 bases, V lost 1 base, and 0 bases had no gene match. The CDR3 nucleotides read TGTGCCAGCAGCCAAGGGACTAGCGGGTACAATGAGCAGTTCTTC. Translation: CASSQGTSGYNEQFF.

The CDR3 protein is CASCEGGLEKLFF. CDR3 DNA: TGTGCCAGCTGTGAGGGGGGGCTTGAAAAACTGTTTTTT. The chain combines TRBV28 with TRBJ1-4; tentatively, D is TRBD1 (6 bases). Per the germline V gene, CDR1 is MDHEN and CDR2 is SYDVKM. The CDR3 length is 13 residues. V was pared by 8 bases and J by 7 bases, with 14 bases between.

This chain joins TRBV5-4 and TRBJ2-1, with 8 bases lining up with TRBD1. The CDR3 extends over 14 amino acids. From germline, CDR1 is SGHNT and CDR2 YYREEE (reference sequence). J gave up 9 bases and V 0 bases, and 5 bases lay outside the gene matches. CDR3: CASSLDRGLGEQFF. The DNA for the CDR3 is TGTGCCAGCAGCTTGGACAGGGGGTTAGGTGAGCAGTTCTTC.

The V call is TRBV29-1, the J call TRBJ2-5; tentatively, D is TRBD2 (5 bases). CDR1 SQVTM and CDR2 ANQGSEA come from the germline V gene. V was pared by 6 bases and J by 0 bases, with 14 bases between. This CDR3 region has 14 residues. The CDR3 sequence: CSVSEGPYQETQYF. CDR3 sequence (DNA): TGCAGCGTCTCAGAGGGCCCATACCAAGAGACCCAGTACTTC.

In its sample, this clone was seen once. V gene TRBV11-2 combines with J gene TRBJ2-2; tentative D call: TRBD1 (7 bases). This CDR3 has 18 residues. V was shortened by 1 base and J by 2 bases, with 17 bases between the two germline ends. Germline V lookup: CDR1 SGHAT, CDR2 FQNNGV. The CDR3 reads CASSLGTTGQDNTGELFF. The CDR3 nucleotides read TGTGCCAGCAGCTTAGGGACTACAGGACAGGATAACACCGGGGAGCTGTTTTTT.

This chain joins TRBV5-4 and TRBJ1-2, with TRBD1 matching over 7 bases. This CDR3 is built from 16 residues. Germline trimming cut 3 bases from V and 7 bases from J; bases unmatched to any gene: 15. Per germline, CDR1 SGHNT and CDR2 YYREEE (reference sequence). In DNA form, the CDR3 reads TGTGCCAGCAGCTCTGGACGGGACAGAACTCGGGGTGGCTACACCTTC. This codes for CASSSGRDRTRGGYTF.

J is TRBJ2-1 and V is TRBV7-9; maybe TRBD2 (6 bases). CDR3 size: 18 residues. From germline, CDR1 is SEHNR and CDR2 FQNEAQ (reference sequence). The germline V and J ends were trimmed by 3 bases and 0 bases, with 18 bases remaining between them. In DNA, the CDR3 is TGTGCCAGCAGCTTCATACTAGCCCTAGGCAGCTCCTACAATGAGCAGTTCTTC. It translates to CASSFILALGSSYNEQFF. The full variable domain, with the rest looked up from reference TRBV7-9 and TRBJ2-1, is DTGVSQNPRHKITKRGQNVTFRCDPISEHNRLYWYRQTLGQGPEFLTYFQNEAQLEKSRLLSDRFSAERPKGSFSTLEIQRTEQGDSAMYLCASSFILALGSSYNEQFFGPGTRLTVL.

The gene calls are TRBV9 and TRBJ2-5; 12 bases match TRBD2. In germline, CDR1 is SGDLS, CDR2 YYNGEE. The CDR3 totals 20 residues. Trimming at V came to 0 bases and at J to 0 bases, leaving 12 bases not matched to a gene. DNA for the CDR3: TGTGCCAGCAGCGTAGGGTTGGGAGCGGGGACTAGCGGGTACCAAGAGACCCAGTACTTC. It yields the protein CASSVGLGAGTSGYQETQYF.

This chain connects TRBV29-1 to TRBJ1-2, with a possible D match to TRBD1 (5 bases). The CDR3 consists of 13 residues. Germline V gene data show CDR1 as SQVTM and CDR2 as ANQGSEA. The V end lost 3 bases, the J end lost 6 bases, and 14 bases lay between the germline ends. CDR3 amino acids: CSVDPAGVNGYTF. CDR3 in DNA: TGCAGCGTTGACCCGGCGGGGGTAAATGGCTACACCTTC.

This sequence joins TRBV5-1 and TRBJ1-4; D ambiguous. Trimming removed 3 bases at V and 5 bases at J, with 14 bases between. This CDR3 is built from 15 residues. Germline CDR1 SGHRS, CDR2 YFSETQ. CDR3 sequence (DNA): TGCGCCAGCAGCTCGGGTCAACGCGGGAATGAAAAACTGTTTTTT. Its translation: CASSSGQRGNEKLFF.

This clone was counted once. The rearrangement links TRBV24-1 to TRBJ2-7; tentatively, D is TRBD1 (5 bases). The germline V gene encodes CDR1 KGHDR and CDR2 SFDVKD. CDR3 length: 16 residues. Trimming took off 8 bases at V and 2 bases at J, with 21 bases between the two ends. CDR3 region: CATNSPRAISTYEQYF. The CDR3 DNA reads TGTGCCACCAACTCCCCCAGGGCGATCTCAACCTACGAGCAGTACTTC.

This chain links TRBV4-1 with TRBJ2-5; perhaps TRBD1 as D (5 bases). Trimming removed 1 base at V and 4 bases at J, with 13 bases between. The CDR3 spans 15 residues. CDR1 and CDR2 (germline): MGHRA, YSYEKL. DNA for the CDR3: TGCGCCAGCAGCCAAGCTCCAAGGGGCAGAGAGACCCAGTACTTC. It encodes CASSQAPRGRETQYF.

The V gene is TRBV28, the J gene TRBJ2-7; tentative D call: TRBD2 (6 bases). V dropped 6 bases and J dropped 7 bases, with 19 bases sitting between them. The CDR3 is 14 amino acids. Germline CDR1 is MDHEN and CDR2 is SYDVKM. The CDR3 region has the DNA TGTGCCAGCAGCCTCGGGCGACACGGGGGAGAGCAGTACTTC. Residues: CASSLGRHGGEQYF.

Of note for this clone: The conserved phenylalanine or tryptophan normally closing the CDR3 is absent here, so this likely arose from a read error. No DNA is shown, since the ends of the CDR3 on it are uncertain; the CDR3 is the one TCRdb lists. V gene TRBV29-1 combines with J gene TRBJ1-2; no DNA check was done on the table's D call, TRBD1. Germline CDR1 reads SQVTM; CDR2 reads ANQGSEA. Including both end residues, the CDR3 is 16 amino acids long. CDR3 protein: CSVVNGQSYGATPRRA.

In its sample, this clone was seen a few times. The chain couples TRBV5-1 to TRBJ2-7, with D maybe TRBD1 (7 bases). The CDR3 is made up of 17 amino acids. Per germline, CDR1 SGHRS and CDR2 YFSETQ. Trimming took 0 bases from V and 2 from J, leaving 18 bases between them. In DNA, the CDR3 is TGCGCCAGCAGCTTGGGTGTTGACAGGGAGGTTCCCTACGAGCAGTACTTC. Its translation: CASSLGVDREVPYEQYF. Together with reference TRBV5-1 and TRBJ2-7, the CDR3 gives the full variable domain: KAGVTQTPRYLIKTRGQQVTLSCSPISGHRSVSWYQQTPGQGLQFLFEYFSETQRNKGNFPGRFSGRQFSNSRSEMNVSTLELGDSALYLCASSLGVDREVPYEQYFGPGTRLTVT.

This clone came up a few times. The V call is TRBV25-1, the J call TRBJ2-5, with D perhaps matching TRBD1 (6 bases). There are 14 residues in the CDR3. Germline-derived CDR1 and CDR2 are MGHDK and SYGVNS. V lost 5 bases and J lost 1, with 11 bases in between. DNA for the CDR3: TGTGCCAGCAGTCGACGACAGGCCCAAGAGACCCAGTACTTC. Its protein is CASSRRQAQETQYF.

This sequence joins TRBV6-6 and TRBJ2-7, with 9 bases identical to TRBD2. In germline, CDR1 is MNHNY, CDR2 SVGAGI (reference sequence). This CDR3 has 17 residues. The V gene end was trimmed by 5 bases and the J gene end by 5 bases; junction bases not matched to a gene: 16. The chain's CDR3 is CASSPRGVGGGAHEQYF. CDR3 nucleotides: TGTGCCAGCAGTCCCCGCGGAGTAGGCGGGGGGGCCCACGAGCAGTACTTC.

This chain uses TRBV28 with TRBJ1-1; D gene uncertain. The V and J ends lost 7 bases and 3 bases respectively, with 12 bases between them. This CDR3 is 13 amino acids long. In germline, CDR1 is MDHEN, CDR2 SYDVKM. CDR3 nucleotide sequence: TGTGCCAGCAATCCAGACGGGTACACTGAAGCTTTCTTT. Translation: CASNPDGYTEAFF.

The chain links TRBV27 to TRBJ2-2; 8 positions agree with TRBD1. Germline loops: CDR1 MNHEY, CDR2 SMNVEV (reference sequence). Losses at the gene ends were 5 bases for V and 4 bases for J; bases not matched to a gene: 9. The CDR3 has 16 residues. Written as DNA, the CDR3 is TGTGCCAGCAGTCCCCCAGGGGGCCGGAGCACCGGGGAGCTGTTTTTT. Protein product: CASSPPGGRSTGELFF.

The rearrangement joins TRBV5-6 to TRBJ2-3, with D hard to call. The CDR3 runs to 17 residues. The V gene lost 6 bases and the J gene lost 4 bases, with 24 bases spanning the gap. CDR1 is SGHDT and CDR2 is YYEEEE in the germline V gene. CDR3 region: CASNALLREALPDTQYF. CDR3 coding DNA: TGTGCCAGCAACGCCCTCTTGAGAGAGGCTCTCCCAGATACGCAGTATTTT.

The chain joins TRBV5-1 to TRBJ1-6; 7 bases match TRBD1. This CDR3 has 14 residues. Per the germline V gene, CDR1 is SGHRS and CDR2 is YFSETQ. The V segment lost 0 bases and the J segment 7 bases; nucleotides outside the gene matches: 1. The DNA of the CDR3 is TGCGCCAGCAGCTTGGGGGACAGAAATTCACCCCTCCACTTT. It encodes CASSLGDRNSPLHF.

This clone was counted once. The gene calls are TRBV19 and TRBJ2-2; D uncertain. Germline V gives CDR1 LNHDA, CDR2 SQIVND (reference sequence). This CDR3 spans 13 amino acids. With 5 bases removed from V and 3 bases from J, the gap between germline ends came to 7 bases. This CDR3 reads CASSPQYTGELFF. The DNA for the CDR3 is TGTGCCAGTAGTCCACAGTACACCGGGGAGCTGTTTTTT.

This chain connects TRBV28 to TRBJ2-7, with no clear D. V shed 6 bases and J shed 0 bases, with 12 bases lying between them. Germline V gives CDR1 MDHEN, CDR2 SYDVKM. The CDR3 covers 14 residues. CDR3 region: CASSPHVSSYEQYF. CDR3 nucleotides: TGTGCCAGCAGCCCTCACGTGAGCTCCTACGAGCAGTACTTC.

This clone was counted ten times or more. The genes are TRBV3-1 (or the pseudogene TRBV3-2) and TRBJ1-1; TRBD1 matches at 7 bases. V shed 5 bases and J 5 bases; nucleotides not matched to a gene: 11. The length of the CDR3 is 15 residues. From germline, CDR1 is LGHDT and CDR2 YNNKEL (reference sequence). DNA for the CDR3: TGTGCCAGCAGCGCCCACTCGACAGGGAGAACTGAAGCTTTCTTT. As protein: CASSAHSTGRTEAFF.

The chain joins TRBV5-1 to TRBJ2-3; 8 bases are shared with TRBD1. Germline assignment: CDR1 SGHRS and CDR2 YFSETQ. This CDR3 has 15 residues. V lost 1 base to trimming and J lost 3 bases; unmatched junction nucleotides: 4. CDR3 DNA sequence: TGCGCCAGCAGCTTGTTCAGGGGGCAAACAGATACGCAGTATTTT. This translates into CASSLFRGQTDTQYF.

The CDR3 DNA is TGTGCCAGCAGTCCCGGTTCCGAGAACACTGAAGCTTTCTTT. Its translation is CASSPGSENTEAFF. This chain connects TRBV6-5 to TRBJ1-1; D gene ambiguous. Trimming pared 5 bases from V and 1 base from J, leaving 11 bases between. The CDR3 has 14 amino acids. The germline V gene has CDR1 MNHEY and CDR2 SVGAGI.

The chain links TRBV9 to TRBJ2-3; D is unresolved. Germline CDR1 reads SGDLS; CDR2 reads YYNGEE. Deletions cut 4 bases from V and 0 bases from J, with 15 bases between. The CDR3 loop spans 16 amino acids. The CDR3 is CASSLQRIASTDTQYF. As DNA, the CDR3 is TGTGCCAGCAGCCTCCAGAGGATAGCCAGCACAGATACGCAGTATTTT.

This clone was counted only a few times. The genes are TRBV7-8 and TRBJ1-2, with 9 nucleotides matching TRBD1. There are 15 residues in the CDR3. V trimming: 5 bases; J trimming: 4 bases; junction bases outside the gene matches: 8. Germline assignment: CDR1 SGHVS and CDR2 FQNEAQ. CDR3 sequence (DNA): TGTGCCAGCAGCCCAGGGACAGGGACTATCTATGGCTACACCTTC. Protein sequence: CASSPGTGTIYGYTF.